The sequence of this T cell receptor beta chain was determined in a study of cytomegalovirus exposure and HLA in healthy donors (dated by TCRdb to about 2017). For the study in its entirety: According to an earlier analysis of around 600 of the donors, about 170 million T cells yielded roughly 110 million unique TCR beta sequences and approximately 300 Gb of sequence data. The study aimed to test whether signatures of past pathogen exposure could be identified by cataloging public T cell receptors. Donor age, sex, ethnicity and CMV serostatus were collected together with the repertoire data. The later analysis used no new phenotypic data to find candidate immune exposures, relying instead on TCR beta sequences and their occurrence across donors. In an earlier analysis of several hundred of the donors, high-throughput TCR beta sequencing was used to judge whether each TCR beta V gene segment behaved as functional or pseudogenic. To predict cytomegalovirus infection status, the study combined high-throughput TCR immunosequencing, statistical association of individual TCRs with disease status, and machine learning. Around 320 gigabases of sequencing data and around 87 million unique TCR sequences were included in an early release covering 500 to 750 HLA-typed donors. Among 398 genotyped donors of the cohort, an average of roughly 240,000 unique TCR beta nucleotide sequences were sequenced per donor, roughly a sixth of them non-productive. Typing coverage differed by locus: A, B, C, DRB1 and DQB1 were typed in about 629-640 donors, DQA1 in about 510, DPA1 in roughly 590, and DPB1 in around 440. A later genetic analysis used genome-wide SNP genotypes for about 55% of the 666 donors, treating that subset as a discovery cohort. Of the roughly 400 genotyped donors, more than 75% were placed in the genetic ancestry cluster associated with self-reported Caucasian donors. The study profiled the T cell repertoires of hundreds of subjects by immunosequencing and related them to cytomegalovirus serostatus. A later analysis re-analyzed previously published TCR beta repertoires from approximately 670 donors and added high-resolution HLA genotyping to study TCR occurrence patterns. Several DR-DQ haplotypes were treated as single units for association and clustering because of strong linkage in the cohort. HLA typing included class I and class II loci at four-digit resolution. Every discovery cohort repertoire had been produced on one sequencing platform. Along with the roughly 670-subject first cohort, a separate validation cohort of over a hundred different subjects was used. Broader findings and caveats from the paper: A few of the identified cytomegalovirus-associated TCR beta chains were confirmed in vitro to be specific for cytomegalovirus antigens. In a later genetic analysis, a missense DCLRE1C variant was associated with V-gene and J-gene trimming of TCR beta chains, and the association was replicated in an independent cohort. Because HLA typing was missing for some donors at each locus, association tests included only the typed subset. When HLA alleles, especially DR and DQ, strongly co-occurred, TCR associations were difficult to assign to individual alleles. A group of highly shared sequence variants was considered likely to be a technical artifact of the sequencing pipeline. CMV serostatus was the only immune exposure information available for the cohort. The authors suggested that the approach could potentially be generalized to other disease states and immunological phenotypes. In both the original and validation cohorts, the classifier was reported to diagnose cytomegalovirus status with high specificity and sensitivity. Correlated functional status among segregating V segments might reflect linkage disequilibrium, but an unknown experimental factor could not be ruled out. Most CMV-associated TCR beta chains appeared to be HLA-restricted in a later analysis, and the HLA associations seemed to be driven largely by CMV exposure. Because counts were too low, about 18 rarely observed V segments, including chromosome 9 orphons, were left out of the earlier analysis of about 500 of the donors. A further reported finding was that TCR beta sequences accurately predicted the HLA-A and HLA-B alleles for most subjects in the first cohort. In a later analysis, TCR association rates were found to vary across HLA loci, with the most associated TCRs seen for DRB1 alleles and the fewest for HLA-C alleles. Compared with the roughly 700-donor mean, donors in an Asian-associated ancestry cluster had fewer N-insertions in productive TCRs, according to a later genetic analysis. The presence/absence analyses assumed that sequencing depth was roughly uniform across donors, and that assumption may not be true. Several of the top co-occurrence clusters appeared to be linked to parvovirus B19, influenza, CMV and Epstein-Barr virus, according to a later analysis. At a false discovery rate of 0.05, a later analysis linked some 18,000 TCR beta sequences to specific HLA alleles. This cohort had only TCR beta chains sequenced, and the lack of alpha or paired-chain data limited which features could be detected. Some IMGT-functional V segments, including TRBV6-2 and TRBV6-3, could not be told apart with the 87-base-pair reads, so those segments were excluded. Broadly in line with IMGT annotations, most TCR beta V segments showed up in productive rearrangements about 90% or about 30% of the time in an earlier analysis of several hundred of the donors. In the study, around 160 TCR beta chains were listed as associated with cytomegalovirus. A later analysis found that HLA-associated TCR beta chains were more clonally expanded and had lower generation probabilities than equally common non-associated chains. Most TCR sequences were seen in very few donors, while some public TCRs were found in many individuals.

The cohort was made up of about 670 healthy bone marrow donors. At the time of sampling, all cohort members were nominally healthy, though unrecorded immune exposures were likely present. The donor was CMV seronegative and belonged to the group of over 300 seronegative cohort members. A peripheral blood sample was collected from each donor, and TCR beta sequencing was performed on peripheral blood mononuclear cells. Genomic DNA was extracted from the blood cell samples with the Qiagen DNeasy Blood Extraction Kit. The CDR3 holds 12 amino acids from the cysteine to the phenylalanine. The DNA shown is the 36-base CDR3, in frame from base 1. Via the germline V gene, CDR1 is SGHTS and CDR2 YDEGEE. The junction shows trimming of 0 bases on V and 11 bases on J, plus 9 bases between the germline ends. As for this clone: Its antigen remains unidentified. The sample holds no much larger clone one base away, and base qualities are not on file.

The library was obtained by the immunoSEQ multiplex PCR assay. The multiplex PCR relied on a mix of 60 forward primers for TCR Vbeta segments and 13 reverse primers for TCR Jbeta segments. Amplification of the CDR3 region of rearranged TCR beta genes was performed with a multiplex PCR assay on genomic DNA. On the Illumina HiSeq System, the amplified TCR beta libraries were sequenced as 87-base-pair reads. Under the source paper's analysis protocol: A later analysis counted approximately 74 million unique TCR beta chains across the 650 to 700 repertoires, and some 11 million of these chains were shared by at least two donors. Raw reads were error-corrected and collapsed into unique sequences by a nearest-neighbor algorithm in which closely related sequences were merged to remove PCR and sequencing errors. To assign V, D and J gene segments, CDR3 sequences were aligned to IMGT reference sequences. Each retained sequence needed at least a six-nucleotide match to both a V gene segment and a J gene segment. Rearrangements were called productive when the CDR3 lacked stop codons and stayed in frame with V and J; all others were non-productive. Following IMGT convention, CDR3 was defined as the stretch from the second conserved V-encoded cysteine up to the conserved J-encoded phenylalanine. In an earlier analysis of around 540 of the donors, sequences lacking an unambiguous match to a single V gene segment were excluded. An earlier analysis of 500 to 600 of the donors classified V segments as functional when productive rearrangements were above 56.7% and as segregating when the standard deviation between donors was above 5%. A statistical classification framework was built for diagnosing cytomegalovirus status from the catalog of TCR beta chain sequences. A later analysis assigned V and J genes by comparing TCR nucleotide sequences with IMGT/GENE-DB human TR gene sequences. The TCRdist pipeline was used in a later analysis to assign CDR3 sequences and most-parsimonious VDJ recombination scenarios. In a later analysis, each TCR beta chain was defined by its CDR3 amino acid sequence together with its V-gene family, and reads lacking a unique V-gene family were excluded. In a later analysis, approximately 590 highly shared, low-generation-probability nucleotide sequences were removed to address suspected cross-contamination and a sequencing artifact. A later analysis calculated a clonal expansion index for each public chain from normalized within-repertoire ranks of inferred template counts. In a later analysis, generation probabilities were computed with a VDJ recombination model fitted to out-of-frame rearrangements, and the resulting probabilities were checked against IGoR. A later analysis scored TCR-TCR, TCR-HLA and TCR-CMV co-occurrence with hypergeometric tests, applying a repertoire-size bias correction to TCR pairs. A later analysis estimated false discovery rates by permuting HLA or CMV assignments 20 times. In a later analysis, co-occurring TCRs were grouped with DBSCAN, and TCRdist sequence similarity was added when clustering was performed within HLA-allele-positive subsets. Co-occurrence clustering excluded repertoires with fewer than 30,000 or more than 120,000 public chains, plus five with anomalous nucleotide sharing. TCRdb took this table from immuneACCESS and kept in-frame rearrangements with V and J called. Such tables lack part of the clones; where checked against another copy, unresolved V genes explain under half of the gap, and the rest is unexplained. V, J and clone size are taken as reported in that table, and D and trimming were inferred from the DNA itself. For this sample there are around 230,000 clones; over 75% appear just once. The leading ten clones occupy about 0.5% of the sample.

Sequencing was carried out using PBMCs. The origin of this receptor is a boy aged 5-17 years in good health and CMV-seronegative. The rearrangement combines TRBV5-8 with TRBJ2-1; TRBD2 is possibly the D segment (6 matching bases). The CDR3 region has the sequence CASSLDGGKQFF. The DNA sequence is TGTGCCAGCAGCTTGGACGGGGGAAAGCAGTTCTTC.